The 11 T cell receptor beta chains reported below all come from one sample, sequenced in a study of T cell changes during pregnancy in multiple sclerosis. The repertoire was sequenced with immunoSEQ multiplex PCR; TCRdb's copy has only in-frame clones and lacks some. The table includes more than 50,000 clones, around 89% detected once. This material consisted of peripheral blood, taken in the first trimester of pregnancy. These receptors originate from a female donor with multiple sclerosis, enrolled in a pregnancy study.

J is TRBJ1-2 and V is TRBV10-1; possible D gene TRBD1, 5 bases. CDR1 and CDR2 (germline): WNHNN, SYGVQD (reference sequence). V shed 2 bases and J shed 7 bases, with 14 bases lying between them. CDR3 length equals 14 residues. The CDR3 DNA follows: TGCGCCAGCAGTGAGAGCCCAGCCCAGGGTGGCTACACCTTC. This gives the protein CASSESPAQGGYTF.

This clone has just a few counts. This chain uses TRBV5-1 with TRBJ2-1, with 11 bases matching TRBD2. Germline loops: CDR1 SGHRS, CDR2 YFSETQ. J was trimmed by 2 bases and V by 4 bases; bases with no gene match: 2. This CDR3 comprises 15 residues. The DNA of the CDR3 is TGCGCCAGCAGCGGGACTAGCGGCCCCTACAATGAGCAGTTCTTC. It codes for CASSGTSGPYNEQFF.

The V gene is TRBV19, the J gene TRBJ2-2, with 8 bases that match TRBD2. The CDR3 extends over 15 amino acids. Trimming took 4 bases from V and 1 from J; bases not matched to a gene: 2. Germline V gene data show CDR1 as LNHDA and CDR2 as SQIVND (reference sequence). The CDR3 sequence: CASSTLAGNTGELFF. As DNA, the CDR3 is TGTGCCAGTAGTACCCTAGCGGGGAACACCGGGGAGCTGTTTTTT.

J is TRBJ1-1 and V is TRBV5-1; 8 bases are shared with TRBD1. CDR1 is SGHRS, CDR2 YFSETQ, per germline. Trimming cost V 3 bases and J 0 bases; bases outside gene matches: 7. The CDR3 spans 16 residues. CDR3 region: CASSSRDRSLNTEAFF. The CDR3, as DNA: TGCGCCAGCAGCTCTAGGGACAGGTCGTTGAACACTGAAGCTTTCTTT.

The chain links TRBV6-1 to TRBJ1-1; 7 positions match TRBD1. The CDR3 spans 14 residues. Losses at the gene ends were 6 bases for V and 4 bases for J; bases not matched to a gene: 8. In germline, CDR1 is MNHNS, CDR2 SASEGT. CDR3 amino acids: CASRRGAGGTEAFF. As DNA, the CDR3 is TGTGCCAGCAGACGCGGGGCAGGGGGCACTGAAGCTTTCTTT.

This chain joins TRBV5-1 and TRBJ2-3; 10 bases align to TRBD2. Trimming took 3 bases from V and 2 from J; bases not matched to a gene: 6. Looked up from germline, CDR1 is SGHRS and CDR2 is YFSETQ. The CDR3 has 16 residues. The DNA for the CDR3 is TGCGCCAGCAGCTCCGGGACTAGCGACTTCACAGATACGCAGTATTTT. This codes for CASSSGTSDFTDTQYF.

In nucleotides, the CDR3 is TGCGCCAGCAGCCAAGATACGAGCAGGGTGGATGGTGGCTACACCTTC. It codes for CASSQDTSRVDGGYTF. The rearrangement links TRBV4-3 to TRBJ1-2; D possibly corresponds to TRBD1 (5 bases). Germline V gene data show CDR1 as LGHNA and CDR2 as YSLEER. CDR3 size: 16 residues. The V gene lost 0 bases and the J gene lost 7 bases, with 18 bases spanning the gap.

The chain employs TRBV7-3 and TRBJ2-7; 8 nucleotides agree with TRBD1. V lost 3 bases to trimming and J lost 6 bases; unmatched junction nucleotides: 10. The CDR3 extends over 15 amino acids. The germline CDR1 and CDR2 sequences are SGHTA and FQGTGA. CDR3 amino acids: CASSLTPGQEVEQYF. The CDR3 bases are TGTGCCAGCAGCTTGACTCCGGGACAGGAGGTCGAGCAGTACTTC.

The rearrangement joins TRBV6-5 to TRBJ2-5, with 9 positions matching TRBD2. Germline CDR1 is MNHEY and CDR2 is SVGAGI. J gave up 3 bases and V 0 bases, and 5 bases lay outside the gene matches. The CDR3 loop spans 16 amino acids. DNA of the CDR3: TGTGCCAGCAGTTACTCCCCTAGCGGGGTGGAAGAGACCCAGTACTTC. Amino acids: CASSYSPSGVEETQYF.

This clone was recorded only once. The chain couples TRBV7-9 to TRBJ2-3, with D unclear. This CDR3 comprises 15 residues. CDR1 SEHNR and CDR2 FQNEAQ come from the germline V gene (reference sequence). V dropped 4 bases and J dropped 2 bases, with 13 bases sitting between them. The CDR3 region is CASSSPLDNTDTQYF. In nucleotides, the CDR3 is TGTGCCAGCAGCTCCCCTCTAGATAACACAGATACGCAGTATTTT. Supplemented by reference TRBV7-9 and TRBJ2-3, the full variable domain reads DTGVSQNPRHKITKRGQNVTFRCDPISEHNRLYWYRQTLGQGPEFLTYFQNEAQLEKSRLLSDRFSAERPKGSFSTLEIQRTEQGDSAMYLCASSSPLDNTDTQYFGPGTRLTVL.

CDR3 in amino acids: CAWARGYGYTF. The CDR3 nucleotides read TGTGCCTGGGCCCGGGGCTATGGCTACACCTTC. The rearrangement links TRBV30 to TRBJ1-2; the D is unclear. Germline lookup yields CDR1 GTSNPN and CDR2 SVGIG (reference sequence). V shed 5 bases and J shed 4 bases, with 8 bases lying between them. This CDR3 region has 11 residues.